This entry concerns a single T cell receptor beta chain. These data come from a study of blood T cell repertoires in COVID-19. About the study: The United States, Italy and Spain provided the acute and convalescent COVID-19 samples. PBMCs, B-cell-depleted T cells, or T cells were the source of the cDNA or gDNA that made up the material.

Authors' analysis steps: Counts of nucleated cells, estimated from reference gene primer amplification, were obtained. Clones were sequenced by immunoSEQ multiplex PCR, and TCRdb holds only the in-frame ones, with some missing. That table is the source of V, J and clone size, and D and trimming were worked out from the DNA. Of under 150,000 clones listed, 75% to 90% were seen once; the top ten hold approximately 4.5%. CDR3 length: 14 residues. Germline assignment: CDR1 WNHNN and CDR2 SYGVQD (reference sequence). Trimming left V 0 bases short and J 8 bases short, with 11 bases between. The rearrangement joins TRBV10-1 to TRBJ2-1; D is possibly TRBD2 (5 bases). The sequence came from a woman aged 50 to 60 with acute or convalescent COVID-19. The sample comprised peripheral blood. The CDR3 spells CASSESRRAHEQFF. The CDR3 coding sequence is TGCGCCAGCAGTGAGTCGAGGCGGGCCCATGAGCAGTTCTTC.